A single T cell receptor beta chain is shown here with its context. The data derive from a study of blood T cell repertoires in COVID-19. At the level of the study: Sites across the United States, Italy and Spain contributed samples from acute and convalescent COVID-19. Nucleic acid was either cDNA or gDNA, and it came from T cells, B-cell-depleted T cells, or PBMCs.

As originally analysed: Reference gene primer amplification gave estimated nucleated cell counts. Assay: immunoSEQ multiplex PCR; the TCRdb copy retains only in-frame clones and omits some. D and trimming come from the DNA, and the V and J calls and clone size come from that table. The sample lists roughly 250,000 clones, about 87% seen once, with roughly 3.9% in the top ten. CDR1 and CDR2 from the germline V gene are SGHTA and FQGNSA. The CDR3 totals 13 residues. V was trimmed by 6 bases and J by 3 bases, leaving 12 bases between them. The receptor was isolated from a man in his 60s who had recovered from COVID-19. Sequencing was performed on peripheral blood. The chain employs TRBV7-2 and TRBJ2-7; the D gene is possibly TRBD1 (7 bases). As DNA, the CDR3 is TGTGCCAGCAGAGGAGGGGGCAGCTACGAGCAGTACTTC. The encoded protein is CASRGGGSYEQYF. The complete variable domain, with remaining parts taken from reference TRBV7-2 and TRBJ2-7, reads GAGVSQSPSNKVTEKGKDVELRCDPISGHTALYWYRQSLGQGLEFLIYFQGNSAPDKSGLPSDRFSAERTGGSVSTLTIQRTQQEDSAVYLCASRGGGSYEQYFGPGTRLTVT.